The sample holds one count of the clone carrying this T cell receptor (beta chain). This CDR3 is built from 15 residues. Trimming cost V 6 bases and J 1 base, with 15 bases left between them. Germline values: CDR1 SNHLY, CDR2 FYNNEI. This entry is derived from a study of CD8 T cells in Susac syndrome. Reverse transcription of roughly 0.5 to 1 ug RNA was carried out with random hexamers. Coverage of TCR beta CDR3 amplification by immunoSEQ multiplex PCR extended to 54 Vbeta and 13 Jbeta. TCRdb reanalysed the immunoSEQ multiplex PCR reads using MiXCR and keeps one entry per CDR3 protein. The sample includes roughly 80,000 distinct CDR3 sequences, 90% to 95% of them seen just once. FACS was used to enrich TEMRA cells, whereas the CD8+ and CD4+ T cells were obtained by negative isolation.

The sample comprised CD8+ T cells from PBMCs. The V and J genes are TRBV2 and TRBJ1-1, with a possible D match to TRBD1 (5 bases). The TCR originated in a human donor with multiple sclerosis. As DNA, the CDR3 is TGTGCCAGCAGGGGCTCGCGGGGCAAGAACACTGAAGCTTTCTTT. This encodes CASRGSRGKNTEAFF. The entire variable domain, with the rest obtained from reference TRBV2 and TRBJ1-1, is as follows: EPEVTQTPSHQVTQMGQEVILRCVPISNHLYFYWYRQILGQKVEFLVSFYNNEISEKSEIFDDQFSVERPDGSNFTLKIRSTKLEDSAMYFCASRGSRGKNTEAFFGQGTRLTVV.